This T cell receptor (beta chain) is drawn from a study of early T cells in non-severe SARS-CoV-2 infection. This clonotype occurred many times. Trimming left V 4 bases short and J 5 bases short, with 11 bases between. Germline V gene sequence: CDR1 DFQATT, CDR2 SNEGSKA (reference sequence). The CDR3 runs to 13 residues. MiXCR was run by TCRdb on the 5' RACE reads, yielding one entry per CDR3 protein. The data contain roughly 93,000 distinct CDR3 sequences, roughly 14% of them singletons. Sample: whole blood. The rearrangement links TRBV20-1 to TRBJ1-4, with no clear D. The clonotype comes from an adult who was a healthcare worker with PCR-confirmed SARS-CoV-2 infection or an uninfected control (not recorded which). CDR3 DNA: TGCAGTGCTAAGGCTTCGGGAAATGAAAAACTGTTTTTT. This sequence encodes CSAKASGNEKLFF.